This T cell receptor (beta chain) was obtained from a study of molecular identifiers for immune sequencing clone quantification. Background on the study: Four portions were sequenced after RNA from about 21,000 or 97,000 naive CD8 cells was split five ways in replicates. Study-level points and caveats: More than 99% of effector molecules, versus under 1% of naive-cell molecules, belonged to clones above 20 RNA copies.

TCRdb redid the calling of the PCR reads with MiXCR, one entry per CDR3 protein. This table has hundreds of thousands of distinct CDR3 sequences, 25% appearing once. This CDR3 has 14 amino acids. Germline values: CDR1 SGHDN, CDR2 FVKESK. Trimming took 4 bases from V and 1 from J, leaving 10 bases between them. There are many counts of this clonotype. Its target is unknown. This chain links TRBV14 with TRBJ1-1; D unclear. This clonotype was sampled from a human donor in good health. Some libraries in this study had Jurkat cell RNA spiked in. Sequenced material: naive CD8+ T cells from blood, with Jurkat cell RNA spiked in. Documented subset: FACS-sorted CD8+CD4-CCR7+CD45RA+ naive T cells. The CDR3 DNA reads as TGTGCCAGCAGCCTACAGTCATCGAACACTGAAGCTTTCTTT. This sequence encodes CASSLQSSNTEAFF.